Given below is one T cell receptor (beta chain) in context. Its target is not known. Libraries were prepared by immunoSEQ multiplex PCR; TCRdb keeps only in-frame clonotypes and omits some of them. The repertoire holds approximately 52,000 clones, with approximately 84% as singletons. The sample is drawn from a study of OX40 agonist ivuxolimab in advanced cancers. Study-level background: Every 2 weeks, patients got intravenous ivuxolimab at one of six dose levels (0.01-10 mg/kg).

V lost 5 bases and J lost 9; bases outside the gene matches: 9. The CDR3 is made up of 16 amino acids. Germline CDR1 SEHNR, CDR2 FQNEAQ (reference sequence). Overall study findings and caveats: More expanded clones were seen, on average, in CD8+ T cells than in CD4+.

The gene calls are TRBV7-9 and TRBJ2-1, with TRBD2 matching over 14 bases. This clonotype originated in an adult with an advanced solid tumor such as melanoma, head and neck, liver or kidney cancer. The sample consisted of CD4+ or CD8+ T cells sorted from blood, taken in a trial of the OX40 agonist ivuxolimab. This chain's CDR3 is CASSAPGLAGAGEQFF. The CDR3 region has the DNA TGTGCCAGCAGCGCACCGGGACTAGCGGGAGCGGGTGAGCAGTTCTTC.